The T cell receptor beta chain under discussion was sequenced for a study of graft-versus-host responses after intestinal transplantation (dated by TCRdb to about 2021). Concerning the study at large: Multivisceral, liver-intestinal, or isolated intestinal transplants were received by the recipients. All recipients received anti-thymocyte globulin induction followed by maintenance tacrolimus and steroids for approximately 3 years. Graft-versus-host and host-versus-graft alloreactive T cell clones were tracked in the graft, circulation and bone marrow after intestinal transplantation using bulk TCR-beta CDR3 sequencing. Alloreactive clones were identified by sequencing pre-transplant mixed lymphocyte reaction products and comparing them with unstimulated pre-transplant donor and recipient T cells. The cohort enrolled about two dozen intestinal transplant recipients, one of whom was a retransplant, and a few patients without pretransplant specimens were excluded. Donor T cell macrochimerism was defined as a peak of at least 4% donor T cells among recipient peripheral blood mononuclear cells. Instead of going to the commercial service, samples from a few later patients were sequenced in-house on an Illumina MiSeq and processed with MiXCR.

Details on this clone: Its antigen specificity is not known. No base-level quality is on record; no much larger clone is a single base apart.

The CDR3 holds 15 amino acids from the cysteine to the phenylalanine. Only the CDR3 part of the read is kept: 45 bases, read in frame from the first base. The germline V gene specifies MNHGY as CDR1 and SVAAGI as CDR2. V is pared back by 5 bases and J by 7 bases, with 18 bases lying between the germline termini. Blood samples were collected up to 4 times in the first month after transplant and then at least monthly when available. Receptor libraries were prepared by the immunoSEQ multiplex PCR assay. For most patients, high-throughput TCR-beta CDR3 sequencing of genomic DNA was performed by Adaptive Biotechnologies. As for the authors' bioinformatics: Adaptive's ImmunoSEQ software supplied the TCR sequencing data for approximately 18 patients, while MiXCR and VDJtools were used to process a few other patients. CDR3 nucleotide sequences shared by donor and recipient were removed because the origin of these sequences could not be assigned. To count as alloreactive, a clone needed at least 2-fold expansion over unstimulated cells and a minimum CFSE-low frequency of 0.002% (template counts) or 0.001% (read counts). Mappable clones were those detected in sequenced pre-transplant spleen, lymph node, or MLR CFSE-low populations of the donor or recipient. The cumulative frequency of alloreactive clones was calculated as a percentage of all sequences, weighted by copy number. Imported from immuneACCESS, the table was reduced by TCRdb to in-frame sequences with V and J called. These copies leave out some clones; in studies compared against another copy, an unresolved V gene accounts for under half, and the cause of the remainder is not known. That table supplies the V and J calls and clone size; D and trimming were determined from the DNA. This sample holds about 16,000 clones; 75% to 90% were observed only once. The ten biggest clones cover approximately 5.6% of the sample.

What the authors observed across the whole study: Early after transplant, peak levels of circulating GvH clones were associated with declines in HvG clones. GvH clones were detected in recipient bone marrow, and some appeared earlier in ileal mucosa or blood, consistent with an intestinal mucosal origin. Conclusions were limited by the relatively low number and heterogeneity of intestinal transplant patients. High GvH to HvG T cell clonal ratios were observed in the allografts of patients with donor T cell macrochimerism.

The receptor was derived from a human patient who received an intestinal transplant, so some T cells may come from the graft donor. The sample here was PBMCs, taken 110 days after intestinal transplant. The chain is assembled from TRBV6-9 and TRBJ1-5; TRBD1 is perhaps the D gene, given 6 matching bases. The CDR3 reads as follows: CASSESPDTGQPQHF. In nucleotide form, the sequence is TGTGCCAGCAGTGAAAGCCCCGATACAGGGCAGCCCCAGCATTTT.